This section outlines one T cell receptor (beta chain) sequence together with its context. The V gene end was trimmed by 5 bases and the J gene end by 8 bases; junction bases not matched to a gene: 11. The CDR3 totals 14 residues. Germline loops: CDR1 SGHTA, CDR2 FQGNSA. Assay: immunoSEQ multiplex PCR; the TCRdb copy retains only in-frame clones and omits some. This sample yields some 350,000 clones, of which 89% are seen a single time; 3% belongs to the top ten. This sample was included in a study of blood T cell repertoires in COVID-19. At the level of the study: The United States, Italy and Spain provided the acute and convalescent COVID-19 samples. The analysed material was cDNA or gDNA that came from T cells, B-cell-depleted T cells, or PBMCs.

The clonotype originates from a woman aged 25 to 39 with COVID-19, enrolled during active disease. The sample consisted of peripheral blood. V gene TRBV7-2 combines with J gene TRBJ2-5; 7 bases align to TRBD1. CDR3 sequence: CASSGRQGASTQYF. The CDR3 DNA reads TGTGCCAGCAGCGGGAGACAGGGCGCTTCAACCCAGTACTTC.